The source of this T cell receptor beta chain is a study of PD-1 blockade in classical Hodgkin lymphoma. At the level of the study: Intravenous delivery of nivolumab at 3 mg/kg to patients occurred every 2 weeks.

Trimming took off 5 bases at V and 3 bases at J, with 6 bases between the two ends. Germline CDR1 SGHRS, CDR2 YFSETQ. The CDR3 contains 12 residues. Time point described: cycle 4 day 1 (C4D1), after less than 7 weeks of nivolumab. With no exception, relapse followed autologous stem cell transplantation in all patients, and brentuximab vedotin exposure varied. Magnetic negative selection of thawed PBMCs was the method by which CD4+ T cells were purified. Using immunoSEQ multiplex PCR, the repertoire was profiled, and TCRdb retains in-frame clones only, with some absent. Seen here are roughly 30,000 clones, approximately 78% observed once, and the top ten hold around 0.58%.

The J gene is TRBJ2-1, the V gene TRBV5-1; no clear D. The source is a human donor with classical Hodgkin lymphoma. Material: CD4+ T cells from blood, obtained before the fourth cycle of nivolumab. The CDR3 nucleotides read TGCGCCAGCAGTACGGGCTACAATGAGCAGTTCTTC. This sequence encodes CASSTGYNEQFF.